This T cell receptor beta chain was obtained from a study of cytomegalovirus exposure and HLA in healthy donors. The overall study: Most donors, roughly 82% of approximately 400 genotyped, fell in the Caucasian-associated ancestry cluster. Study-wide results and caveats: Sequencing had likely introduced a cluster of highly shared sequence variants as an artifact. Only CMV serostatus was available as immune exposure information.

This clone is a singleton in its sample. What it recognizes is unknown. V was trimmed by 1 base and J by 2 bases, leaving 12 bases between them. The CDR3 spans 15 residues. Germline CDR1 and CDR2: MNHEY and SMNVEV (reference sequence). Researchers ran the PCR with 60 Vbeta and 13 Jbeta primers. Sequencing was performed with immunoSEQ multiplex PCR; in TCRdb, only in-frame clones are kept and a portion is missing. The top ten hold about 8.3% of the sample, which has 120,000 or so clones, around three fifths seen once. Whereas donors were nominally healthy upon sampling, unrecorded immune exposures were probable.

The sequenced sample consisted of PBMCs. This receptor was taken from a woman between 40 and 55 years old in good health and CMV-seropositive. V gene TRBV27 combines with J gene TRBJ2-7; D not resolved. CDR3 sequence reads: CASSLYMGRAYEQYF. CDR3 nucleotides: TGTGCCAGCAGTTTATACATGGGCCGAGCCTACGAGCAGTACTTC.